These 27 T cell receptor beta chains were sequenced from one sample in a study of CD8+CD57+ T cells in acquired aplastic anemia. It was patients with CD8+CD57+ cell expansion by flow cytometry who were chosen for sequencing. Genomic DNA acted as the template from which TCR beta VDJ combination and CDR3 sequence profiling were carried out. TCRdb re-called the reads through MiXCR, storing one row per CDR3 protein. The data show 100,000 to 150,000 distinct CDR3 sequences, under 60% seen once. Sequencing was done on a sample of sorted CD4+, CD8+, or CD8+CD57+ T cells (not recorded which) from PBMCs. The source of these receptors is a human donor with aplastic anemia.

The chain couples TRBV11-1 to TRBJ1-2, with TRBD1 as a possible D gene (5 bases). This CDR3 region has 16 residues. CDR1 and CDR2 (germline): SGHAT, FQDESV (reference sequence). V was pared by 3 bases and J by 4 bases, with 18 bases between. In DNA form, the CDR3 reads TGTGCCAGCAGCTTGGGGATGACAGAGCATAGCTATGGCTACACCTTC. It encodes CASSLGMTEHSYGYTF.

In nucleotides, the CDR3 is TGTGCCAGCAGCCGCGCTTACTATGGCTACACCTTC. Encoded protein: CASSRAYYGYTF. V and J are TRBV14 and TRBJ1-2; no definite D call. Per the germline V gene, CDR1 is SGHDN and CDR2 is FVKESK. Trimming took 4 bases from V and 3 from J, leaving 6 bases between them. The CDR3 covers 12 residues.

A single count supports this clonotype. This rearrangement joins TRBV5-1 to TRBJ1-2; 10 bases fit TRBD1. This CDR3 has 15 amino acids. V lost 1 base to trimming and J lost 3 bases; unmatched junction nucleotides: 3. Germline V gene sequence: CDR1 SGHRS, CDR2 YFSETQ. This CDR3 is CASSLRDRGDYGYTF. As DNA, the CDR3 is TGCGCCAGCAGCTTGAGGGACAGGGGCGACTATGGCTACACCTTC.

This clonotype occurred a few times. Written as DNA, the CDR3 is TGCAGTGCTAGAGATAACTTACGGGGACCCTCCTACGAGCAGTACTTC. Translating it yields CSARDNLRGPSYEQYF. This chain links TRBV20-1 with TRBJ2-7; the D gene could be TRBD1 or TRBD2 (5 bases each). V lost 0 bases, J lost 0 bases, and 15 bases lay in between. This CDR3 contains 16 residues. Germline-derived CDR1 and CDR2 are DFQATT and SNEGSKA (reference sequence).

The chain links TRBV28 to TRBJ2-2; TRBD1 might be the D (5 bases). The germline V and J ends were trimmed by 3 bases and 5 bases, with 13 bases remaining between them. CDR3 length: 15 residues. Germline CDR1 MDHEN, CDR2 SYDVKM. Here the CDR3 DNA reads TGTGCCAGCAGTTTTAGTCAGGGTGGAACCGGGGAGCTGTTTTTT. Translating it yields CASSFSQGGTGELFF.

V usage is TRBV28 and J usage is TRBJ2-7; D not resolved. Looked up from germline, CDR1 is MDHEN and CDR2 is SYDVKM. V lost 6 bases and J lost 0, with 9 bases in between. The CDR3 spans 13 residues. The CDR3, as DNA: TGTGCCAGCAGACCAGGTTACTCCTACGAGCAGTACTTC. It specifies CASRPGYSYEQYF.

CDR3 loop: CATSSQTGVAPLHF. In DNA form, the CDR3 reads TGTGCCACCAGCAGCCAAACAGGGGTTGCACCCCTCCACTTT. V and J are TRBV15 and TRBJ1-6, with 7 bases matching TRBD1. Germline V gene lookup returns CDR1 LNHNV and CDR2 YYDKDF (reference sequence). V shed 3 bases, J shed 11 bases, and the junction held 7 bases outside the gene matches. The CDR3 covers 14 residues.

The chain uses TRBV24-1 and TRBJ2-7, with a tentative D call TRBD1 (6 bases). The CDR3 runs 13 residues. Germline CDR1 is KGHDR and CDR2 is SFDVKD. V was pared by 6 bases and J by 7 bases, with 15 bases between. The chain's CDR3 is CATSHTGRGEQYF. DNA for the CDR3: TGTGCCACCAGTCATACAGGGCGAGGGGAGCAGTACTTC.

This clonotype was found a few times. The rearrangement joins TRBV11-1 to TRBJ2-1, with 9 bases lining up with TRBD2. The junction had 13 bases not matched to a gene; V was cut back by 1 base and J by 6 bases. CDR1 is SGHAT and CDR2 is FQDESV in the germline V gene (reference sequence). The CDR3 spans 18 residues. CDR3 loop: CASSLVRGGREPRNEQFF. CDR3 bases: TGTGCCAGCAGCTTAGTCCGGGGCGGGAGGGAGCCCCGCAATGAGCAGTTCTTC.

The rearrangement uses TRBV2 and TRBJ1-6, with D possibly matching TRBD1 (5 bases). V was trimmed by 6 bases and J by 8 bases, leaving 17 bases between them. This CDR3 is 15 amino acids long. The V gene's germline CDR1 is SNHLY and CDR2 FYNNEI. CDR3 DNA sequence: TGTGCCAGCAGGGGACGATTGGGGCGGGATTCACCCCTCCACTTT. It is translated as CASRGRLGRDSPLHF. Based on the CDR3 plus reference TRBV2 and TRBJ1-6, the full variable domain is EPEVTQTPSHQVTQMGQEVILRCVPISNHLYFYWYRQILGQKVEFLVSFYNNEISEKSEIFDDQFSVERPDGSNFTLKIRSTKLEDSAMYFCASRGRLGRDSPLHFGNGTRLTVT.

The J gene is TRBJ2-7, the V gene TRBV11-2, with TRBD2 matching 12 bases. V lost 5 bases and J lost 5; bases outside the gene matches: 7. Germline V CDR1 and CDR2: SGHAT, FQNNGV. CDR3 size: 15 residues. CDR3 region: CASSPWASGGDEQYF. In DNA form, the CDR3 reads TGTGCCAGCAGCCCCTGGGCTAGCGGGGGGGACGAGCAGTACTTC.

This clonotype showed up just a few times. The rearrangement links TRBV24-1 to TRBJ2-2; D remains ambiguous. Between the trimmed V and J ends, which lost 4 bases and 4 bases, there was a span of 6 bases. There are 13 residues in the CDR3. Germline lookup yields CDR1 KGHDR and CDR2 SFDVKD. This CDR3 reads CATSDRPTGELFF. CDR3 bases: TGTGCCACCAGTGACCGACCCACCGGGGAGCTGTTTTTT.

The rearrangement links TRBV25-1 to TRBJ2-3, with unresolved D. CDR3 length: 13 amino acids. CDR1 is MGHDK, CDR2 SYGVNS, per germline. Trimming removed 0 bases from V and 4 bases from J, with 5 bases in between. The CDR3 reads CASSEYAADTQYF. In DNA form, the CDR3 reads TGTGCCAGCAGTGAATATGCCGCAGATACGCAGTATTTT.

This clonotype was counted ten times or more. The genes are TRBV4-3 and TRBJ2-5; D is unclear. Germline CDR1 and CDR2: LGHNA and YSLEER. The length of the CDR3 is 14 residues. V gave up 0 bases and J gave up 10 bases, with 15 bases separating them. CDR3 DNA: TGCGCCAGCAGCCAAGATCAAAGGTCGAAGGGCCAGTACTTC. Encoded protein: CASSQDQRSKGQYF.

This sequence joins TRBV29-1 and TRBJ2-1, with 7 bases matching TRBD2. This CDR3 has 12 amino acids. J gave up 7 bases and V 5 bases, and 5 bases lay outside the gene matches. Germline values: CDR1 SQVTM, CDR2 ANQGSEA. CDR3 protein: CSVQLALNEQFF. Written as DNA, the CDR3 is TGCAGCGTTCAACTAGCGTTAAATGAGCAGTTCTTC.

In regard to this clonotype: Its ends do not fully match the called genes, so a read error is possible. The J gene is TRBJ2-3, the V gene TRBV12-3 or TRBV12-4; D is possibly TRBD2 (5 bases). The CDR3 extends over 19 amino acids. CDR3 DNA: TGTGCCAGCAGTTCCCGGCGCCGTTCTAGCCGACCTAGCACGGATACGCAGTATTTT. This codes for CASSSRRRSSRPSTDTQYF.

The chain is built from TRBV15 and TRBJ2-1, with D hard to call. This CDR3 contains 12 residues. V was clipped by 0 bases and J by 11 bases, with 8 bases between them. Germline CDR1 LNHNV, CDR2 YYDKDF (reference sequence). CDR3 sequence: CATSRDNQKQFF. The CDR3 bases are TGTGCCACCAGCAGAGATAACCAGAAGCAGTTCTTC.

The V and J genes are TRBV11-1 and TRBJ1-4; TRBD1 agrees at 7 bases. J was trimmed by 3 bases and V by 5 bases; bases with no gene match: 9. The germline CDR1 and CDR2 sequences are SGHAT and FQDESV (reference sequence). This CDR3 has 16 amino acids. The CDR3 DNA is TGTGCCAGCAGCCCGCAGGGGGGTAATGCTAATGAAAAACTGTTTTTT. Translated: CASSPQGGNANEKLFF.

CDR3 DNA sequence: TGTGCCAGCAGGGGGACGGTAGACCAGCCCCAGCATTTT. Translated, it gives CASRGTVDQPQHF. This sequence joins TRBV2 and TRBJ1-5; D is possibly TRBD1 (5 bases). V shed 6 bases and J shed 7 bases, with 13 bases lying between them. Germline V gene sequence: CDR1 SNHLY, CDR2 FYNNEI. The CDR3 has 13 amino acids.

This clonotype was seen at least ten times. The chain has TRBV29-1 and TRBJ2-1, with 14 bases that match TRBD2. V dropped 5 bases and J dropped 3; count of bases not matched to a gene: 3. There are 15 residues in the CDR3. Germline assignment: CDR1 SQVTM and CDR2 ANQGSEA. The CDR3 sequence: CSVTGLAGVYNEQFF. CDR3 sequence (DNA): TGCAGCGTTACGGGACTAGCGGGGGTCTACAATGAGCAGTTCTTC.

The J gene is TRBJ1-5, the V gene TRBV28; D remains ambiguous. Germline V gene lookup returns CDR1 MDHEN and CDR2 SYDVKM. Trimming shortened V by 3 bases and J by 7 bases, and 4 bases separated the two germline ends. This CDR3 comprises 11 residues. The CDR3 here is CASSFGQPQHF. The CDR3 coding sequence is TGTGCCAGCAGTTTCGGGCAGCCCCAGCATTTT.

This clonotype was counted many times. The chain uses TRBV14 and TRBJ2-3; 9 nucleotides line up with TRBD2. From germline, CDR1 is SGHDN and CDR2 FVKESK. The CDR3 is 17 amino acids. The ends lost 1 base at V and 2 bases at J; junction bases unmatched: 7. The CDR3 DNA reads as TGTGCCAGCAGCCAAGGGTTGACTAGCGGCACCACAGATACGCAGTATTTT. This translates into CASSQGLTSGTTDTQYF.

The V and J genes are TRBV7-9 and TRBJ1-2; D is unclear. V gave up 1 base and J gave up 4 bases, with 7 bases separating them. Germline CDR1 is SEHNR and CDR2 is FQNEAQ (reference sequence). The CDR3 spans 13 residues. CDR3 DNA sequence: TGTGCCAGCAGCTTAGAACCGGTCTATGGCTACACCTTC. Its translation: CASSLEPVYGYTF. The variable domain in full, with the rest retrieved from reference TRBV7-9 and TRBJ1-2, is DTGVSQNPRHKITKRGQNVTFRCDPISEHNRLYWYRQTLGQGPEFLTYFQNEAQLEKSRLLSDRFSAERPKGSFSTLEIQRTEQGDSAMYLCASSLEPVYGYTFGSGTRLTVV.

In its sample, this clonotype was seen once. The V gene is TRBV7-8, the J gene TRBJ2-5; 10 bases align to TRBD2. The CDR3 extends over 15 amino acids. The germline V gene has CDR1 SGHVS and CDR2 FQNEAQ. The ends lost 5 bases at V and 2 bases at J; junction bases unmatched: 5. The CDR3 region is CASSVLAGGQETQYF. The CDR3 region has the DNA TGTGCCAGCAGCGTATTAGCGGGGGGACAAGAGACCCAGTACTTC.

The chain carries TRBV11-2 and TRBJ2-1; D possibly corresponds to TRBD1 (6 bases). Germline CDR1 and CDR2: SGHAT and FQNNGV. There are 15 residues in the CDR3. V lost 5 bases, J lost 5 bases, and 16 bases lay in between. CDR3 in amino acids: CASSPRDNYDNEQFF. The CDR3 coding sequence is TGTGCCAGCAGCCCCCGGGACAATTACGACAATGAGCAGTTCTTC.

This clonotype was recorded at least ten times. The chain joins TRBV7-8 to TRBJ2-7; D is possibly TRBD1 (7 bases). The CDR3 loop spans 15 amino acids. From germline, CDR1 is SGHVS and CDR2 FQNEAQ. V was clipped by 5 bases and J by 1 base, with 15 bases between them. Here the CDR3 reads CASSRGTASSYEQYF. The CDR3 DNA reads TGTGCCAGCAGCCGGGGGACAGCTAGTTCCTACGAGCAGTACTTC.

Remarks on this clonotype: A much larger clone differs by one base, so this may be a read error. J is TRBJ1-5 and V is TRBV28; D is unresolved. Germline V gene data show CDR1 as MDHEN and CDR2 as SYDVKM. The V end was cut by 8 bases, the J end by 2 bases, with 10 bases between. This CDR3 has 13 residues. CDR3 residues: CASQYMGNQPQHF. For the CDR3, the DNA is TGTGCCAGCCAGTATATGGGCAATCAGCCCCAGCATTTT.